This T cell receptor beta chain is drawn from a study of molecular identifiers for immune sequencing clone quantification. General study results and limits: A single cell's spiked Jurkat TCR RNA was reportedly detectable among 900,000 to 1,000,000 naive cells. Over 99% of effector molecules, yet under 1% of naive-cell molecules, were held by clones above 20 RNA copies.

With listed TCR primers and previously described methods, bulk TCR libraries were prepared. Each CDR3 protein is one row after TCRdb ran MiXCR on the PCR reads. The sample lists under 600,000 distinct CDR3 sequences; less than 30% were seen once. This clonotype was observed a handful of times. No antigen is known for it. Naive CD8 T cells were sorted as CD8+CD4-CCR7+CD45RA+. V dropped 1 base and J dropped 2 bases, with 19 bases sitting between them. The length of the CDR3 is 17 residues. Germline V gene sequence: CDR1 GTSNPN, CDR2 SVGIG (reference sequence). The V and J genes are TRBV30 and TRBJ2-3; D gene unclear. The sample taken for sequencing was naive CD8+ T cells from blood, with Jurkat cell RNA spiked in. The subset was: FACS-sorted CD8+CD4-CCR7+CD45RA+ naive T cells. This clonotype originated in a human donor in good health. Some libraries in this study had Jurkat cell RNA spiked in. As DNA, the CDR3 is TGTGCCTGGAGTGCCCCCGCAAGGAGCCCCGCCACAGATACGCAGTATTTT. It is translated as CAWSAPARSPATDTQYF.